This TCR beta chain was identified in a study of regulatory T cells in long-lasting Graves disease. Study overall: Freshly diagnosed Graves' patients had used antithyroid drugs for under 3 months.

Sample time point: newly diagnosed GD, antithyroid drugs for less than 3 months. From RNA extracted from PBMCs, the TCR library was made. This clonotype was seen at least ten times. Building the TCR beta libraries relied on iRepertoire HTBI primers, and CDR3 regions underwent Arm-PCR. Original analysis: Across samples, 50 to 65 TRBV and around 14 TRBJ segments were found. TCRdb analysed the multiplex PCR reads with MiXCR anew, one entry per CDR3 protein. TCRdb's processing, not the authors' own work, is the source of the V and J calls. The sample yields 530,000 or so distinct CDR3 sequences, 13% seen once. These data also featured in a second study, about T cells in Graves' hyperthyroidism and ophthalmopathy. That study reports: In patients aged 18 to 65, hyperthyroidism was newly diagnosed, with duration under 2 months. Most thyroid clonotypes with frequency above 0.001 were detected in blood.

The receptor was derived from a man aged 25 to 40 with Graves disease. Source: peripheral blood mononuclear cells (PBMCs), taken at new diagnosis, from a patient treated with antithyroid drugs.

The CDR3 loop is CASSVSGATYNEQFF. The CDR3 nucleotides read TGCGCCAGCAGCGTGAGTGGGGCCACCTACAATGAGCAGTTCTTC. The V gene is TRBV5-1, the J gene TRBJ2-1; D possibly corresponds to TRBD1 (5 bases). The CDR3 is 15 residues long. V lost 4 bases, J lost 2 bases, and 13 bases lay in between. Per germline, CDR1 SGHRS and CDR2 YFSETQ.